This paragraph reports one T cell receptor (beta chain). Cohort placement rested on clinical history that participants reported themselves. Methods used by the authors: For nucleated cells, counts were estimated from reference gene primer amplification. The repertoire was sequenced with immunoSEQ multiplex PCR; TCRdb's copy has only in-frame clones and lacks some. V and J calls and clone size are those listed in that table; D and trimming were worked out from the DNA. The repertoire holds about 280,000 clones, with around 89% as singletons. These data originate in a study of blood T cell repertoires in COVID-19. As for the study in general: Material from acute and convalescent COVID-19 was sourced from the United States, Italy and Spain. T cells, B-cell-depleted T cells, or PBMCs provided the cDNA or gDNA that served as material.

The CDR3 consists of 13 residues. Unmatched junction bases numbered 6, after V lost 5 bases and J lost 12 bases. Germline V gives CDR1 SNHLY, CDR2 FYNNEI. This chain links TRBV2 with TRBJ1-6, with 8 nucleotides matching TRBD1. What was sequenced was PBMCs or T cells enriched from blood (not recorded which). The receptor's source is a woman under 30 with acute COVID-19. CDR3 sequence reads: CASSTRQGRPLHF. CDR3 coding DNA: TGTGCCAGCAGTACCCGACAGGGGAGACCCCTCCACTTT.